A selection of T cell receptor beta chains follows, all from one sample in a study of regulatory T cells in long-lasting Graves disease. TCRdb independently ran MiXCR on the multiplex PCR reads; one entry per CDR3 protein. The sample carries around 480,000 distinct CDR3 sequences, more than 15% recorded once. The same specimen was also included in a second study, on T cells in Graves' hyperthyroidism and ophthalmopathy.

Source: peripheral blood mononuclear cells (PBMCs), taken at new diagnosis, from a patient treated with antithyroid drugs. Receptor source: a woman aged 35-65 years with Graves disease. Each CDR3 is given with its conserved first and last residue. The D gene is left open where the match is weak. For some rows the clone size is stated as once, few or many, or as a class when expanded; others skip it.

clone_size	v_call	j_call	d_call	cdr3_aa	cdr3_nt
few	TRBV6-5	TRBJ2-5	TRBD2	CASSYLSGGAEETQYF	TGTGCCAGCAGTTACTTAAGCGGGGGGGCTGAAGAGACCCAGTACTTC
.	TRBV10-3	TRBJ1-2	.	CAISEQGYGYTF	TGTGCCATCAGTGAGCAAGGGTATGGCTACACCTTC
many	TRBV28	TRBJ1-2	.	CASSTPGAMGYGYTF	TGTGCCAGCAGTACACCGGGAGCTATGGGCTATGGCTACACCTTC
many	TRBV7-9	TRBJ2-3	TRBD1	CASSKGVPGQSTDTQYF	TGTGCCAGCAGCAAAGGGGTACCGGGACAGAGCACAGATACGCAGTATTTT
many	TRBV11-1	TRBJ2-4	TRBD2	CASSLTSGGNIQYF	TGTGCCAGCAGCCTAACTAGCGGGGGTAACATTCAGTACTTC
many	TRBV27	TRBJ1-1	.	CASSATQGFQSTEAFF	TGTGCCAGCAGTGCGACACAGGGTTTCCAGTCCACTGAAGCTTTCTTT
many	TRBV2	TRBJ1-4	.	CASLGPGEKLFF	TGTGCCAGCCTTGGACCCGGTGAAAAACTGTTTTTT
.	TRBV6-1	TRBJ2-5	TRBD2	CASRGLAGLGRPQYF	TGTGCCAGCAGGGGACTAGCGGGTCTCGGGAGGCCCCAGTACTTC
many	TRBV12-3/TRBV12-4	TRBJ1-3	.	CASTRGYGRNTIYF	TGTGCCAGCACTAGAGGGTACGGGAGAAACACCATATATTTT
many	TRBV13	TRBJ2-7	.	CASSLERDYEQYF	TGTGCCAGCAGCTTAGAACGGGACTACGAGCAGTACTTC
.	TRBV20-1	TRBJ2-1	.	CSASVETRNEQFF	TGCAGTGCTAGTGTCGAGACTAGGAATGAGCAGTTCTTC
many	TRBV7-3	TRBJ2-1	TRBD1	CASGQGQYNEQFF	TGTGCCAGCGGCCAGGGACAGTACAATGAGCAGTTCTTC
many	TRBV6-1	TRBJ2-2	.	CASSELNLNTGELFF	TGTGCCAGCAGTGAATTGAACCTAAACACCGGGGAGCTGTTTTTT
few	TRBV12-3/TRBV12-4	TRBJ2-2	TRBD2	CASSSTTSGGGNTGELFF	TGTGCCAGCAGTTCTACGACTAGCGGGGGGGGGAACACCGGGGAGCTGTTTTTT
many	TRBV12-3/TRBV12-4	TRBJ1-1	.	CASRVSGEAFF	TGTGCCAGCAGAGTTTCGGGTGAAGCTTTCTTT